The 18 T cell receptor beta chains reported below all come from one sample, sequenced in a study of cytomegalovirus exposure and HLA in healthy donors. A multiplex PCR was run with 60 Vbeta primers and 13 Jbeta primers. Sequencing was performed with immunoSEQ multiplex PCR; in TCRdb, only in-frame clones are kept and a portion is missing. The data show roughly 190,000 clones, 65% to 80% seen once. The sequenced material came from PBMCs. These receptors were collected from a woman aged 35 to 49 in good health and CMV-seronegative.

J is TRBJ2-3 and V is TRBV5-4; 9 bases fit TRBD1. This CDR3 comprises 15 residues. The germline V gene encodes CDR1 SGHNT and CDR2 YYREEE (reference sequence). The J segment lost 0 bases and the V segment lost 4 bases, leaving 3 bases of the junction unmatched. CDR3 in amino acids: CASSAGQGSTDTQYF. Here the CDR3 DNA reads TGTGCCAGCAGCGCAGGACAGGGGAGCACAGATACGCAGTATTTT.

This chain uses TRBV19 with TRBJ2-2, with D perhaps TRBD2 (8 bases). The CDR3 loop spans 15 amino acids. Germline loops: CDR1 LNHDA, CDR2 SQIVND (reference sequence). The V end was cut by 6 bases, the J end by 7 bases, with 18 bases between. The CDR3 protein is CASSPGGGANGELFF. In DNA form, the CDR3 reads TGTGCCAGTAGCCCGGGAGGGGGCGCGAACGGGGAGCTGTTTTTT. Together with reference TRBV19 and TRBJ2-2, the CDR3 gives the full variable domain: DGGITQSPKYLFRKEGQNVTLSCEQNLNHDAMYWYRQDPGQGLRLIYYSQIVNDFQKGDIAEGYSVSREKKESFPLTVTSAQKNPTAFYLCASSPGGGANGELFFGEGSRLTVL.

This sequence joins TRBV18 and TRBJ2-1; 11 nucleotides match TRBD1. CDR1 is KGHSH and CDR2 is LQKENI in the germline V gene. The CDR3 has 19 amino acids. The V gene end was trimmed by 0 bases and the J gene end by 2 bases; junction bases not matched to a gene: 9. The chain's CDR3 is CASSPPGTGGTLTYNEQFF. The CDR3 DNA sequence: TGTGCCAGCTCACCACCGGGGACAGGGGGGACCCTAACCTACAATGAGCAGTTCTTC. Together with reference TRBV18 and TRBJ2-1, the CDR3 gives the full variable domain: NAGVMQNPRHLVRRRGQEARLRCSPMKGHSHVYWYRQLPEEGLKFMVYLQKENIIDESGMPKERFSAEFPKEGPSILRIQQVVRGDSAAYFCASSPPGTGGTLTYNEQFFGPGTRLTVL.

This chain's CDR3 is CASSPSERSSYNEQFF. The CDR3 DNA is TGCGCCAGCAGCCCCTCTGAGCGGAGCTCCTACAATGAGCAGTTCTTC. The chain couples TRBV5-1 to TRBJ2-1, with D possibly matching TRBD2 (5 bases). Germline CDR1 SGHRS, CDR2 YFSETQ. With 4 bases removed from V and 0 bases from J, the gap between germline ends came to 14 bases. This CDR3 is built from 16 residues.

The rearrangement joins TRBV4-2 to TRBJ2-3; 10 bases match TRBD2. The CDR3 contains 17 residues. V gave up 3 bases and J gave up 3 bases; unmatched junction bases: 9. CDR1 is LGHNA and CDR2 is YNFKEQ in the germline V gene. CDR3 residues: CASSQEQSGRGTDTQYF. The CDR3 nucleotides read TGTGCCAGCAGCCAGGAGCAAAGCGGGAGGGGAACAGATACGCAGTATTTT.

The CDR3: CASSFGADTQYF. The CDR3 region has the DNA TGCGCCAGCAGCTTCGGTGCAGATACGCAGTATTTT. The chain recombines TRBV5-1 with TRBJ2-3; the D is unclear. With 2 bases removed from V and 4 bases from J, the gap between germline ends came to 5 bases. The germline gives CDR1 SGHRS, CDR2 YFSETQ. The CDR3 has 12 amino acids.

This rearrangement joins TRBV4-3 to TRBJ2-1; TRBD2 matches 8 bases. V was clipped by 0 bases and J by 8 bases; unmatched bases: 12. The germline CDR1 and CDR2 sequences are LGHNA and YSLEER. The length of the CDR3 is 17 residues. CDR3 DNA: TGCGCCAGCAGCCAAGATGAACTCCGGGGGGGTATCCATGAGCAGTTCTTC. Protein sequence: CASSQDELRGGIHEQFF.

The chain carries TRBV7-2 and TRBJ1-4; 9 positions agree with TRBD1. There are 15 residues in the CDR3. Germline lookup yields CDR1 SGHTA and CDR2 FQGNSA. With 6 bases clipped from V and 8 bases from J, the junction kept 10 bases outside the gene matches. The CDR3 region has the DNA TGTGCCAGCAGTCTCGGACAGGGGAGGAACGAAAAACTGTTTTTT. This sequence encodes CASSLGQGRNEKLFF. The full variable domain, its missing parts supplied by reference TRBV7-2 and TRBJ1-4, is GAGVSQSPSNKVTEKGKDVELRCDPISGHTALYWYRQSLGQGLEFLIYFQGNSAPDKSGLPSDRFSAERTGGSVSTLTIQRTQQEDSAVYLCASSLGQGRNEKLFFGSGTQLSVL.

The V gene is TRBV5-6, the J gene TRBJ2-4; TRBD2 matches at 12 bases. J gave up 7 bases and V 1 base, and 15 bases lay outside the gene matches. CDR1 SGHDT and CDR2 YYEEEE come from the germline V gene. The CDR3 totals 19 residues. Here the CDR3 DNA reads TGTGCCAGCAGCTTGAAGTCCCCTCTAGCGGGAGGGAGGCGGAACATTCAGTACTTC. Translating gives CASSLKSPLAGGRRNIQYF.

The chain carries TRBV18 and TRBJ1-1, with D maybe TRBD1 (6 bases). In germline, CDR1 is KGHSH, CDR2 LQKENI. The V gene lost 0 bases and the J gene lost 0 bases, with 8 bases spanning the gap. The length of the CDR3 is 15 residues. The DNA of the CDR3 is TGTGCCAGCTCACCACCGGCAGGGGTGAACACTGAAGCTTTCTTT. It is translated as CASSPPAGVNTEAFF.

The V and J genes are TRBV30 and TRBJ1-1; D is ambiguous. The CDR3 consists of 12 residues. Per the germline V gene, CDR1 is GTSNPN and CDR2 is SVGIG (reference sequence). Trimming cost V 7 bases and J 1 base, with 10 bases left between them. The CDR3 is CASYNWNTEAFF. In DNA form, the CDR3 reads TGTGCCTCCTATAACTGGAACACTGAAGCTTTCTTT.

This clone was observed a single time. J is TRBJ1-5 and V is TRBV27; 8 bases match TRBD1. CDR1 MNHEY and CDR2 SMNVEV come from the germline V gene (reference sequence). This CDR3 comprises 15 residues. V dropped 6 bases and J dropped 4; count of bases not matched to a gene: 8. The CDR3 sequence is CASSYGTGANQPQHF. CDR3 DNA sequence: TGTGCCAGCAGCTACGGGACAGGCGCTAATCAGCCCCAGCATTTT.

The rearrangement uses TRBV29-1 and TRBJ2-5; 9 nucleotides line up with TRBD1. The length of the CDR3 is 16 residues. Germline V gene sequence: CDR1 SQVTM, CDR2 ANQGSEA. V shed 1 base, J shed 1 base, and the junction held 7 bases outside the gene matches. CDR3 residues: CSVEGPRTGAQETQYF. The CDR3, as DNA: TGCAGCGTTGAAGGCCCCCGGACAGGGGCCCAAGAGACCCAGTACTTC.

This chain links TRBV7-2 with TRBJ1-3, with D uncertain. Trimming took 0 bases from V and 0 from J, leaving 15 bases between them. CDR1 SGHTA and CDR2 FQGNSA come from the germline V gene. This CDR3 region has 18 residues. The CDR3 loop is CASSLALVTSSSGNTIYF. CDR3 nucleotide sequence: TGTGCCAGCAGCTTAGCGCTAGTGACCTCTAGCTCTGGAAACACCATATATTTT.

The chain uses TRBV7-8 and TRBJ2-5; 7 nucleotides line up with TRBD2. The J call is in doubt because the DNA end fits TRBJ2-7 better. From germline, CDR1 is SGHVS and CDR2 FQNEAQ. This CDR3 is 16 amino acids long. CDR3 DNA sequence: TGTGCCAGCAGCTTACCAGGGCGGGAGAGGTCGGGCGAGCAGTACTTC. Translating it yields CASSLPGRERSGEQYF.

The chain employs TRBV6-5 and TRBJ2-1; TRBD2 matches 13 bases. V was pared by 4 bases and J by 6 bases, with 6 bases of the junction left unmatched. CDR1 MNHEY and CDR2 SVGAGI come from the germline V gene. The length of the CDR3 is 16 residues. The CDR3 here is CASSSTSGRAVNEQFF. CDR3 in DNA: TGTGCCAGCAGTTCCACTAGCGGGAGGGCAGTCAATGAGCAGTTCTTC.

V is TRBV10-3 and J is TRBJ2-1, with TRBD2 matching over 9 bases. V trimming: 9 bases; J trimming: 7 bases; junction bases outside the gene matches: 16. The CDR3 is made up of 16 amino acids. The V gene's germline CDR1 is ENHRY and CDR2 SYGVKD. For the CDR3, the DNA is TGTGCCATGAGTAGCCCGTTAGGTAGCGGGAGAAATGAGCAGTTCTTC. Amino acid sequence: CAMSSPLGSGRNEQFF.

The chain has TRBV7-9 and TRBJ2-3; D is perhaps TRBD2 (6 bases). The CDR3 runs to 16 residues. Trimming removed 8 bases from V and 1 base from J, with 19 bases in between. CDR1 is SEHNR, CDR2 FQNEAQ, per germline (reference sequence). CDR3 residues: CASQLGPGGGTDTQYF. For the CDR3, the DNA is TGTGCCAGCCAGCTGGGGCCGGGCGGGGGCACAGATACGCAGTATTTT.